The rows below give T cell receptor beta chains drawn from one sample of a study of T cells after posttransplantation cyclophosphamide. The assay was immunoSEQ multiplex PCR, and TCRdb's table has in-frame clones only and misses some. Of some 11,000 clones listed, approximately 80% are singletons. Sample: PBMCs, taken around 2,000 days after allogeneic stem cell transplant with posttransplant cyclophosphamide. The receptor source for this set is a female patient aged 45-65 years who received an allogeneic stem cell transplant from a related donor, was CMV-positive, and had no GVHD. A share of the T cells may be of graft donor origin. The CDR3 runs from the conserved cysteine through the conserved F or W. Fields, in order: CDR3 protein, J gene, V gene.

CDR3aa: CASSIGGELLNSKAFF
j_gene: TRBJ1-1
v_gene: TRBV19

CDR3aa: CASSEGTGGYEQYF
j_gene: TRBJ2-7
v_gene: TRBV10-1

CDR3aa: CASSPGLAGVNYEQYF
j_gene: TRBJ2-7
v_gene: TRBV19

CDR3aa: CSVRDTFKAGYTF
j_gene: TRBJ1-2
v_gene: TRBV29-1

CDR3aa: CASSPRGQGFGTEAFF
j_gene: TRBJ1-1
v_gene: TRBV18

CDR3aa: CANHRGTNTEAFF
j_gene: TRBJ1-1
v_gene: TRBV28

CDR3aa: CASRSVRTEAFF
j_gene: TRBJ1-1
v_gene: TRBV19

CDR3aa: CSVELQNAVNVLTF
j_gene: TRBJ2-6
v_gene: TRBV29-1

CDR3aa: CASSLLGQGEEETQYF
j_gene: TRBJ2-5
v_gene: TRBV5-1

CDR3aa: CSSGVGETQYF
j_gene: TRBJ2-5
v_gene: TRBV29-1

CDR3aa: CASSVGGAGTQYF
j_gene: TRBJ2-3
v_gene: TRBV9

CDR3aa: CASTPDRGDTEAFF
j_gene: TRBJ1-1
v_gene: TRBV13

CDR3aa: CASSLYGRGPGGETQYF
j_gene: TRBJ2-5
v_gene: TRBV5-6

CDR3aa: CASSFSGTYEQYF
j_gene: TRBJ2-7
v_gene: TRBV27

CDR3aa: CAWSVEGKKLFF
j_gene: TRBJ1-4
v_gene: TRBV30

CDR3aa: CASSPPHHRSNEQFF
j_gene: TRBJ2-1
v_gene: TRBV9

CDR3aa: CASSPPRQGTLQEEQFF
j_gene: TRBJ2-1
v_gene: TRBV5-1

CDR3aa: CASSLDRGPYNQPQHF
j_gene: TRBJ1-5
v_gene: TRBV18

CDR3aa: CASSQGGPDSGNTIYF
j_gene: TRBJ1-3
v_gene: TRBV4-1

CDR3aa: CASSDDGVMNTEAFF
j_gene: TRBJ1-1
v_gene: TRBV19

CDR3aa: CASTLAAGNEKLFF
j_gene: TRBJ1-4
v_gene: TRBV27

CDR3aa: CASSLQTLAVNEQFF
j_gene: TRBJ2-1
v_gene: TRBV5-1

CDR3aa: CASPPSDTGELFF
j_gene: TRBJ2-2
v_gene: TRBV6-6

CDR3aa: CASSQEPGGFAGELFF
j_gene: TRBJ2-2
v_gene: TRBV4-2

CDR3aa: CASSLREARNTGELFF
j_gene: TRBJ2-2
v_gene: TRBV5-1

CDR3aa: CASSGTDFYGYTF
j_gene: TRBJ1-2
v_gene: TRBV25-1

CDR3aa: CASSRIGVNEKLFF
j_gene: TRBJ1-4
v_gene: TRBV5-1

CDR3aa: CASSYSRIPGSTDTQYF
j_gene: TRBJ2-3
v_gene: TRBV13

CDR3aa: CASSSSGRRGTDTQYF
j_gene: TRBJ2-3
v_gene: TRBV11-2

CDR3aa: CASSQPTGATGELFF
j_gene: TRBJ2-2
v_gene: TRBV7-9